The 18 T cell receptor beta chains given below trace back to one sample, sequenced in a study of CD8+CD57+ T cells in acquired aplastic anemia. Genomic DNA, serving as template, underwent TCR beta VDJ and CDR3 profiling. In TCRdb, the reads were re-called with MiXCR into one record per CDR3 protein. The sample gives 200,000 to 250,000 distinct CDR3 sequences, less than 75% of which show up once; roughly 50% is in the top ten. Patients selected for sequencing had displayed CD8+CD57+ cell expansion by flow cytometry. Sequenced input: sorted CD4+, CD8+, or CD8+CD57+ T cells (not recorded which) from PBMCs. These receptors originate from a human donor with aplastic anemia.

The chain links TRBV20-1 to TRBJ1-1; perhaps TRBD1 as D (6 bases). The V gene lost 6 bases and the J gene lost 5 bases, with 16 bases spanning the gap. Germline lookup yields CDR1 DFQATT and CDR2 SNEGSKA (reference sequence). This CDR3 spans 13 amino acids. CDR3 loop: CSAHTPGATEAFF. CDR3 coding DNA: TGCAGTGCCCACACCCCGGGGGCTACTGAAGCTTTCTTT.

The V gene is TRBV5-1, the J gene TRBJ2-7, with D possibly TRBD2 on 6 matching bases. The CDR3 has 14 residues. Germline lookup yields CDR1 SGHRS and CDR2 YFSETQ. The V gene lost 6 bases and the J gene lost 2 bases, with 15 bases spanning the gap. CDR3 sequence: CASTITPGAYEQYF. The CDR3, as DNA: TGCGCCAGCACCATCACCCCGGGAGCCTACGAGCAGTACTTC.

With respect to this clonotype: Germline is not matched at one junction end, which may reflect a read error. The V call is TRBV7-3, the J call TRBJ2-7; 13 nucleotides match TRBD2. The CDR3 has 18 residues. Germline V gene data show CDR1 as SGHTA and CDR2 as FQGTGA. The CDR3 nucleotides are TGTGTCAGCAGCCCTAGAGGGACTAGCGGGGTTAGCTCCTACGAGCAGTACTTC. This sequence encodes CVSSPRGTSGVSSYEQYF.

The table lists this clonotype with a few counts. The chain couples TRBV24-1 to TRBJ1-1; tentatively, D is TRBD1 (5 bases). The CDR3 length is 13 residues. Germline CDR1 KGHDR, CDR2 SFDVKD. Trimming stripped 5 bases from V and 10 bases from J, with 16 bases between. This CDR3 reads CATSVEGPGGAFF. As DNA, the CDR3 is TGTGCCACCAGTGTGGAGGGACCGGGCGGAGCTTTCTTT.

The V and J genes are TRBV7-2 and TRBJ2-7, with TRBD1 matching 8 bases. CDR1 SGHTA and CDR2 FQGNSA come from the germline V gene. V shed 6 bases, J shed 1 base, and the junction held 14 bases outside the gene matches. The CDR3 contains 17 residues. The CDR3 is CASSQTGDRRTSYEQYF. As DNA, the CDR3 is TGTGCCAGCAGTCAGACCGGGGACAGGCGGACTTCCTACGAGCAGTACTTC. Variable domain in full (rest from reference TRBV7-2 and TRBJ2-7): GAGVSQSPSNKVTEKGKDVELRCDPISGHTALYWYRQSLGQGLEFLIYFQGNSAPDKSGLPSDRFSAERTGGSVSTLTIQRTQQEDSAVYLCASSQTGDRRTSYEQYFGPGTRLTVT.

This clonotype has just one count. This chain uses TRBV7-6 with TRBJ2-1, with a tentative D call TRBD2 (5 bases). In germline, CDR1 is SGHVS, CDR2 FNYEAQ. The CDR3 consists of 16 residues. The V and J ends lost 1 base and 2 bases respectively, with 12 bases between them. The CDR3 region is CASSLGGSYTYNEQFF. As DNA, the CDR3 is TGTGCCAGCAGCTTAGGAGGGTCCTATACCTACAATGAGCAGTTCTTC.

The chain couples TRBV7-2 to TRBJ1-1; weak D call: TRBD1 (5 bases). The CDR3 consists of 16 residues. CDR1 and CDR2 (germline): SGHTA, FQGNSA. V lost 8 bases and J 6 bases, leaving 25 bases between the germline ends. CDR3 protein: CASVRTEWGNRAEAFF. The CDR3 DNA is TGTGCCAGCGTTCGAACCGAATGGGGGAACAGAGCTGAAGCTTTCTTT.

The chain uses TRBV10-3 and TRBJ2-1, with D possibly TRBD1 on 6 matching bases. V gave up 5 bases and J gave up 10 bases, with 9 bases separating them. The CDR3 has 11 amino acids. Germline CDR1 and CDR2: ENHRY and SYGVKD. The CDR3 spells CAISPGQEQFF. CDR3 DNA: TGTGCCATCAGTCCGGGACAAGAGCAGTTCTTC.

This clonotype was detected a few times. The chain joins TRBV29-1 to TRBJ2-6; possibly TRBD1 for D (5 bases). Germline V gene data show CDR1 as SQVTM and CDR2 as ANQGSEA. CDR3 size: 13 residues. V lost 6 bases and J lost 1, with 7 bases in between. The CDR3 DNA reads as TGCAGCGTGACAGCTTCTGGGGCCAACGTCCTGACTTTC. Translated: CSVTASGANVLTF.

The chain joins TRBV9 to TRBJ2-1; 9 nucleotides line up with TRBD1. The CDR3 is 16 amino acids. The V and J ends lost 4 bases and 6 bases, in that order; junction bases with no gene match: 11. Germline V gene lookup returns CDR1 SGDLS and CDR2 YYNGEE. The CDR3 here is CASSTRSGQGSNEQFF. The CDR3 DNA is TGTGCCAGCAGCACCCGCTCGGGACAGGGAAGCAATGAGCAGTTCTTC.

The gene calls are TRBV19 and TRBJ2-7; 12 nucleotides match TRBD1. This CDR3 has 15 amino acids. Looked up from germline, CDR1 is LNHDA and CDR2 is SQIVND (reference sequence). J gave up 4 bases and V 5 bases, and 6 bases lay outside the gene matches. The CDR3 loop is CASSHPGQGAYEQYF. CDR3 nucleotides: TGTGCCAGTAGTCATCCGGGACAGGGGGCGTACGAGCAGTACTTC.

Concerning this clonotype itself: At one of its ends the junction is not consistent with the germline gene, which may arise from a read error. The chain uses TRBV7-2 and TRBJ2-4, with a tentative D call TRBD1 (5 bases). The CDR3 has 14 amino acids. Germline V gene lookup returns CDR1 SGHTA and CDR2 FQGNSA. This chain's CDR3 is CASSLAGAINIHYF. The CDR3 nucleotides are TGTGCCAGCAGCTTAGCAGGGGCGATAAACATTCATTACTTC.

This sequence joins TRBV20-1 and TRBJ2-4; D is uncertain. The CDR3 is made up of 14 amino acids. Germline V gene sequence: CDR1 DFQATT, CDR2 SNEGSKA (reference sequence). V was shortened by 5 bases and J by 0 bases, with 11 bases between the two germline ends. The CDR3 protein is CSAVGSLAKNIQYF. CDR3 DNA: TGCAGTGCTGTTGGGTCTCTAGCCAAAAACATTCAGTACTTC.

This clonotype has just a few counts. The chain combines TRBV29-1 with TRBJ2-5; TRBD2 matches 7 bases. Germline values: CDR1 SQVTM, CDR2 ANQGSEA. The CDR3 has 15 amino acids. Trimming at V came to 6 bases and at J to 1 base, leaving 11 bases not matched to a gene. CDR3 in DNA: TGCAGCGTCCAGCTCGGAAGCGGGGCCCAAGAGACCCAGTACTTC. Amino acid sequence: CSVQLGSGAQETQYF.

V usage is TRBV6-8 and J usage is TRBJ2-7; 13 nucleotides line up with TRBD2. The CDR3 is made up of 17 amino acids. J lost 0 bases, V lost 7 bases, and 9 bases had no gene match. Looked up from germline, CDR1 is MNHGY and CDR2 is SAAAGT. CDR3 in amino acids: CASNPGTSGASSYEQYF. As DNA, the CDR3 is TGTGCCAGCAATCCCGGGACTAGCGGGGCAAGCTCCTACGAGCAGTACTTC.

CDR3 region: CASRLGTTPYEQYF. The CDR3 DNA follows: TGCGCCAGCCGACTGGGGACAACTCCCTACGAGCAGTACTTC. The chain joins TRBV10-2 to TRBJ2-7; D is possibly TRBD1 (6 bases). The germline V gene encodes CDR1 WSHSY and CDR2 SAAADI. The CDR3 sequence is 14 residues long. Trimming removed 8 bases from V and 2 bases from J, with 16 bases in between.

This clonotype was found a few times. V is TRBV19 and J is TRBJ2-7; D not resolved. Trimming took 3 bases from V and 2 from J, leaving 8 bases between them. There are 13 residues in the CDR3. Germline V gives CDR1 LNHDA, CDR2 SQIVND (reference sequence). CDR3 sequence reads: CASSIDGTYEQYF. As DNA, the CDR3 is TGTGCCAGTAGTATCGACGGTACCTACGAGCAGTACTTC.

The chain joins TRBV7-9 to TRBJ1-1; D may be TRBD1 (5 bases). CDR3 length equals 14 residues. Germline V gene lookup returns CDR1 SEHNR and CDR2 FQNEAQ (reference sequence). V was shortened by 4 bases and J by 5 bases, with 14 bases between the two germline ends. CDR3 nucleotide sequence: TGTGCCAGCAGCTCGGGGACGTCGGGGACTGAAGCTTTCTTT. It translates to CASSSGTSGTEAFF. Full variable domain (missing parts from reference TRBV7-9 and TRBJ1-1): DTGVSQNPRHKITKRGQNVTFRCDPISEHNRLYWYRQTLGQGPEFLTYFQNEAQLEKSRLLSDRFSAERPKGSFSTLEIQRTEQGDSAMYLCASSSGTSGTEAFFGQGTRLTVV.